This T cell receptor beta chain was sequenced during a study of T cells expressing NK-cell markers. In the study overall: Seven HCMV-seropositive donors and one seronegative donor made up the eight sequenced donors.

TCRdb reprocessed the 5' RACE reads and keeps a single row for each CDR3 protein, giving no DNA. The sample totals roughly 120,000 distinct CDR3 sequences. This CDR3 spans 14 amino acids. Germline assignment: CDR1 SGHRS and CDR2 YFSETQ. This clonotype was sampled from a woman aged 18 to 75 in good health. The sequenced material came from blood T cells: a sorted CD56 or NKG2C T cell subset, CD4+ or CD8+ T cells, or bulk PBMC T cells (not recorded which). This rearrangement joins TRBV5-1 to TRBJ2-2. This chain's CDR3 is CASSLAKGFGELFF.